One sample yielded the 24 T cell receptor beta chains listed below, sequenced in a study of shared clonotypes between healthy human individuals. Some clones are missing from TCRdb's copy, which holds only in-frame ones; the method was immunoSEQ multiplex PCR. The sample lists approximately 470,000 clones; approximately 84% were seen once. Sequencing was carried out using PBMCs. These receptors originate from a woman in her forties in good health. Some clones in this sample may be carry-over from other donors' samples.

Of note for this clone: This specimen includes other DNA sequences encoding the same CDR3. The chain's CDR3 is CASSFSDTQYF. In DNA, the CDR3 is TGTGCCAGCAGTTTTTCCGATACGCAGTATTTT. The chain has TRBV28 and TRBJ2-3; D call uncertain. V dropped 3 bases and J dropped 6 bases, with 4 bases sitting between them. CDR3 size: 11 residues. Per germline, CDR1 MDHEN and CDR2 SYDVKM.

The chain uses TRBV7-9 and TRBJ2-3, with 7 bases aligning to TRBD2. Per germline, CDR1 SEHNR and CDR2 FQNEAQ (reference sequence). The CDR3 loop spans 11 amino acids. The CDR3 bases are TGTGCAGCGGGAAGGTCAGATACGCAGTATTTT. This encodes CAAGRSDTQYF.

This rearrangement joins TRBV10-3 to TRBJ2-1; no definite D call. This CDR3 region has 11 residues. The germline V and J ends were trimmed by 4 bases and 7 bases, with 5 bases remaining between them. Germline assignment: CDR1 ENHRY and CDR2 SYGVKD. CDR3 nucleotides: TGTGCCATCAGTGTCATGAATGAGCAGTTCTTC. Its protein is CAISVMNEQFF.

This chain joins TRBV28 and TRBJ2-3; D tentatively fits TRBD1 or TRBD2 (6 bases each). With 5 bases removed from V and 2 bases from J, the gap between germline ends came to 14 bases. The CDR3 loop spans 15 amino acids. Per germline, CDR1 MDHEN and CDR2 SYDVKM. The CDR3 is CASSGGGAPTDTQYF. The CDR3 region has the DNA TGTGCCAGCAGTGGGGGCGGGGCCCCCACAGATACGCAGTATTTT.

The V gene is TRBV28, the J gene TRBJ2-3; 8 bases fit TRBD2. CDR3 length: 14 amino acids. Per germline, CDR1 MDHEN and CDR2 SYDVKM. V dropped 6 bases and J dropped 7; count of bases not matched to a gene: 9. The CDR3: CASRLKREPYTQYF. The CDR3 region has the DNA TGTGCCAGCAGGCTGAAGCGGGAGCCGTATACGCAGTATTTT.

Comments on this clone: The likely explanation is a read error, given a far larger clone one base away. The rearrangement uses TRBV6-6 and TRBJ2-7; no clear D gene. The CDR3 totals 11 residues. Germline V gene sequence: CDR1 MNHNY, CDR2 SVGAGI (reference sequence). Trimming took off 5 bases at V and 6 bases at J, with 8 bases between the two ends. This chain's CDR3 is CASSANCEQYF. The DNA for the CDR3 is TGTGCCAGCAGTGCCAACTGCGAGCAGTACTTC.

To note about this clone: A far bigger clonotype differs at one base, so this is likely a read error. The genes are TRBV5-6 and TRBJ2-7; 8 bases line up with TRBD1. Germline loops: CDR1 SGHDT, CDR2 YYEEEE. The CDR3 consists of 16 residues. For the CDR3, the DNA is TGTGGCAGCAGCTTGGCTGGACAGGGTTTTGGATACGAGCAGTACTTC. This sequence encodes CGSSLAGQGFGYEQYF.

CDR3 amino acids: CASNSPGEGQPQHF. The CDR3 DNA is TGTGCCAGCAACAGCCCCGGGGAGGGTCAGCCCCAGCATTTT. The rearrangement joins TRBV28 to TRBJ1-5; the D is unclear. V lost 7 bases and J lost 6, with 16 bases in between. This CDR3 contains 14 residues. Germline lookup yields CDR1 MDHEN and CDR2 SYDVKM.

This rearrangement joins TRBV10-3 to TRBJ2-5; perhaps TRBD1 as D (6 bases). The V end was cut by 10 bases, the J end by 1 base, with 13 bases between. The germline CDR1 and CDR2 sequences are ENHRY and SYGVKD. The CDR3 length is 13 residues. The CDR3 spells CASSGQVQETQYF. The CDR3 coding sequence is TGTGCCAGCTCGGGACAAGTCCAAGAGACCCAGTACTTC.

This chain joins TRBV5-1 and TRBJ1-1, with D perhaps matching TRBD1 (5 bases). Germline-derived CDR1 and CDR2 are SGHRS and YFSETQ. The CDR3 sequence is 15 residues long. V dropped 0 bases and J dropped 3 bases, with 12 bases sitting between them. The CDR3 reads CASSLVISGDTEAFF. For the CDR3, the DNA is TGCGCCAGCAGCTTGGTAATTTCGGGGGACACTGAAGCTTTCTTT.

The chain combines TRBV10-3 with TRBJ2-7; 9 bases fit TRBD2. This CDR3 has 15 amino acids. Germline V CDR1 and CDR2: ENHRY, SYGVKD. V trimming: 2 bases; J trimming: 1 base; junction bases outside the gene matches: 3. CDR3 amino acids: CAISELAGRSYEQYF. CDR3 coding DNA: TGTGCCATCAGTGAGCTAGCGGGGCGTTCCTACGAGCAGTACTTC.

This clone turned up a few times. V gene TRBV29-1 combines with J gene TRBJ1-1; 7 positions match TRBD1. After removal of 0 bases from V and 1 base from J, the junction contained 5 bases not matched to a gene. Germline V gene data show CDR1 as SQVTM and CDR2 as ANQGSEA. The length of the CDR3 is 15 residues. The CDR3 DNA reads TGCAGCGTTGAAGATCTAGGGGGCGCGAACACTGAAGCTTTCTTT. Translating it yields CSVEDLGGANTEAFF.

V gene TRBV4-3 combines with J gene TRBJ2-3; 14 nucleotides match TRBD2. Per the germline V gene, CDR1 is LGHNA and CDR2 is YSLEER. There are 16 residues in the CDR3. V dropped 0 bases and J dropped 6; count of bases not matched to a gene: 2. CDR3 sequence: CASSQEGLAGVDTQYF. CDR3 sequence (DNA): TGCGCCAGCAGCCAAGAGGGACTAGCGGGAGTGGATACGCAGTATTTT.

On this clone itself: The germline gene is not matched at one end of the junction; a read error may be the cause. The CDR3 loop reads CASSRIPQRENPGELFF. CDR3 DNA: TGCGCCAGCAGCCGCATCCCTCAGCGGGAGAACCCCGGGGAGCTGTTTTTT. V gene TRBV5-1 combines with J gene TRBJ2-2; TRBD2 aligns across 8 bases. The CDR3 contains 17 residues. CDR1 SGHRS and CDR2 YFSETQ come from the germline V gene.

A note on this clone: A read error is likely here: a far larger clone is one base away. The same CDR3 also results from other DNA sequences found in this sample. This rearrangement joins TRBV6-1 to TRBJ2-5, with 10 nucleotides matching TRBD2. Looked up from germline, CDR1 is MNHNS and CDR2 is SASEGT. The CDR3 is 15 residues long. V shed 7 bases and J 4 bases; nucleotides not matched to a gene: 9. DNA of the CDR3: TGTGCCAGCACCCCGCTAGCGGGAGATAGAGAGACCCAGTACTTC. Translation gives CASTPLAGDRETQYF.

This clone was seen only once. An end of the junction does not agree with germline; a read error may underlie this. The sample holds other DNA sequences that translate to the same CDR3. The gene calls are TRBV7-9 and TRBJ2-1; D remains unclear. This CDR3 is built from 15 residues. Germline values: CDR1 SEHNR, CDR2 FQNEAQ (reference sequence). CDR3 sequence (DNA): TGTGCCAGCAGCTTAGTTCCAGAGGCCTACAACGAGCAGCTCTTC. Residues: CASSLVPEAYNEQLF.

This chain joins TRBV2 and TRBJ1-5; TRBD1 agrees at 7 bases. V was clipped by 6 bases and J by 0 bases; unmatched bases: 11. Germline CDR1 SNHLY, CDR2 FYNNEI. The CDR3 length is 17 residues. The CDR3 loop is CASSERQGPYSNQPQHF. In DNA form, the CDR3 reads TGTGCCAGCAGCGAGAGACAGGGCCCGTATAGCAATCAGCCCCAGCATTTT.

The gene calls are TRBV30 and TRBJ2-2; D unresolved. Germline CDR1 reads GTSNPN; CDR2 reads SVGIG (reference sequence). Trimming stripped 4 bases from V and 6 bases from J, with 9 bases between. This CDR3 comprises 12 residues. In DNA form, the CDR3 reads TGTGCCTGGAATATTGGAGCCGGGGAGCTGTTTTTT. Protein: CAWNIGAGELFF.

On this clone itself: This sequence is one base from a far larger clone and is likely a read error. The chain combines TRBV15 with TRBJ1-1; possible D gene TRBD1, 5 bases. V gave up 3 bases and J gave up 3 bases, with 5 bases separating them. This CDR3 has 12 amino acids. Germline V CDR1 and CDR2: LNHNV, YYDKDF (reference sequence). CDR3 amino acids: CATSRGHTEAFF. CDR3 sequence (DNA): TGTGCCACCAGCAGGGGGCACACTGAAGCTTTCTTT.

Of note for this clone: A single base is all that separates this from a far larger clone, so a read error is likely. Other DNA sequences in the sample encode the same CDR3. The chain recombines TRBV5-1 with TRBJ1-5, with D unresolved. The V end was cut by 4 bases, the J end by 7 bases, with 12 bases between. The CDR3 totals 13 residues. Germline V gene sequence: CDR1 SGHRS, CDR2 YFSETQ. The CDR3 protein is CASSLQGGQPQHF. The CDR3 DNA follows: TGCGCCAGCAGCCTGCAAGGAGGACAGCCCCAGCATTTT. Variable domain in full (rest from reference TRBV5-1 and TRBJ1-5): KAGVTQTPRYLIKTRGQQVTLSCSPISGHRSVSWYQQTPGQGLQFLFEYFSETQRNKGNFPGRFSGRQFSNSRSEMNVSTLELGDSALYLCASSLQGGQPQHFGDGTRLSIL.

J is TRBJ2-5 and V is TRBV14; 7 bases are shared with TRBD2. Germline CDR1 reads SGHDN; CDR2 reads FVKESK. Trimming at V came to 2 bases and at J to 4 bases, leaving 1 base not matched to a gene. CDR3 size: 13 residues. The CDR3 nucleotides are TGTGCCAGCAGCCAATGGGGGGGAGAGACCCAGTACTTC. Translation: CASSQWGGETQYF.

This chain connects TRBV28 to TRBJ2-1; 13 bases match TRBD2. In germline, CDR1 is MDHEN, CDR2 SYDVKM. The V gene end was trimmed by 5 bases and the J gene end by 9 bases; junction bases not matched to a gene: 7. CDR3 size: 15 residues. The CDR3 here is CASSIGLAGVAEQFF. For the CDR3, the DNA is TGTGCCAGCAGTATCGGACTAGCGGGAGTGGCTGAGCAGTTCTTC.

J is TRBJ2-5 and V is TRBV7-6, with D perhaps TRBD2 (5 bases). CDR1 and CDR2 from the germline V gene are SGHVS and FNYEAQ. The CDR3 totals 13 residues. Trimming cost V 4 bases and J 2 bases, with 8 bases left between them. CDR3 amino acids: CASSYGGQETQYF. The CDR3 nucleotides are TGTGCCAGCAGCTACGGCGGGCAAGAGACCCAGTACTTC. Combining the CDR3 with reference TRBV7-6 and TRBJ2-5 gives the whole variable domain GAGVSQSPRYKVTKRGQDVALRCDPISGHVSLYWYRQALGQGPEFLTYFNYEAQQDKSGLPNDRFSAERPEGSISTLTIQRTEQRDSAMYRCASSYGGQETQYFGPGTRLLVL.

The chain uses TRBV4-1 and TRBJ2-1; a weak D match, TRBD1 (6 bases). The CDR3 contains 14 residues. V was cut by 0 bases and J by 7 bases, with 10 bases left in between. CDR1 is MGHRA, CDR2 YSYEKL, per germline. As DNA, the CDR3 is TGCGCCAGCAGCCAAGATTGGGGGCGGAATGAGCAGTTCTTC. It translates to CASSQDWGRNEQFF.